A selection of T cell receptor beta chains follows, all from one sample in a study of shared clonotypes between healthy human individuals. The method was immunoSEQ multiplex PCR; TCRdb's version includes in-frame clones alone and lacks a portion of them. The repertoire holds 980,000 or so clones, with over 60% as singletons. The sequenced sample was memory CD4+ T cells sorted from blood. The receptor source for this set is a man between 18 and 35 years old in good health. The CDR3 runs from the conserved cysteine through the conserved F or W. Fields, in order: J gene, V gene, CDR3 length, D gene, clone size, CDR3 DNA, CDR3 protein. D genes are given only for firm matches. A row's size may be missing; if present it is once, few, many or a size class.

>TRBJ2-1|TRBV7-8|14|TRBD2|once
TGTGCCAGCAGCTCTAGCGGGTCCTACAATGAGCAGTTCTTC
CASSSSGSYNEQFF
>TRBJ2-3|TRBV5-1|13|NA|NA
TGCGCCAGCAGCCCCGAGTACACAGATACGCAGTATTTT
CASSPEYTDTQYF
>TRBJ2-5|TRBV4-3|17|TRBD2|NA
TGCGCCAGCAGCCAACAGCTAGCGGGAGGGCCGGGTCAGACCCAGTACTTC
CASSQQLAGGPGQTQYF
>TRBJ2-5|TRBV7-2|13|NA|NA
TGTGCCAGCGGAGGGTGGGGCTCGGAGACCCAGTACTTC
CASGGWGSETQYF
>TRBJ1-2|TRBV28|16|TRBD1|once
TGTGCCAGCAGTTCCCCTTTCCCGGGACAGGCGTATGGCTACACCTTC
CASSSPFPGQAYGYTF
>TRBJ1-4|TRBV15|15|NA|NA
TGTGCCACCAGCAGAGATCCAAGGGGGGACGAAAAACTGTTTTTT
CATSRDPRGDEKLFF
>TRBJ2-1|TRBV11-1|13|TRBD2|NA
TGTGCCAGCAGCTTTATAGCGGGGCCTGAGCAGTTCTTC
CASSFIAGPEQFF
>TRBJ2-3|TRBV7-9|12|NA|NA
TGTGCCAGCAGCTTACTAGGAGATACGCAGTATTTT
CASSLLGDTQYF
>TRBJ1-3|TRBV5-4|12|NA|NA
TGTGCCAGCAGCGAACGAGGAAACACCATATATTTT
CASSERGNTIYF
>TRBJ2-2|TRBV4-2|15|NA|once
TGTGCCAGCAAAAGGGTGGGGCCGAACACCGGGGAGCTGTTTTTT
CASKRVGPNTGELFF
>TRBJ2-5|TRBV15|15|TRBD1|once
TGTGCCACCAGCGGCCGACAGGGTCACTTAGAGACCCAGTACTTC
CATSGRQGHLETQYF
>TRBJ2-1|TRBV9|14|NA|NA
TGTGCCAGCAGCGTTGGCGGAGACTACAATGAGCAGTTCTTC
CASSVGGDYNEQFF
>TRBJ2-4|TRBV9|13|NA|NA
TGTGCCAGCAGCGTAAGCTCCGGAGGCATTCAGTACTTC
CASSVSSGGIQYF
>TRBJ2-4|TRBV28|16|NA|NA
TGTGCCAGCAGTCCGGAGACCAGGTTTTTCAAAAACATTCAGTACTTC
CASSPETRFFKNIQYF
>TRBJ1-2|TRBV12-5|14|TRBD1|NA
TGTGCTAGTGGTTTGGGGACAGGGGTGGGTGGCTACACCTTC
CASGLGTGVGGYTF
>TRBJ2-1|TRBV19|12|NA|few
TGTGCCAGTAGTATACTGAACAATGAGCAGTTCTTC
CASSILNNEQFF
>TRBJ2-7|TRBV28|14|NA|NA
TGTGCCAGCAGTTTCCTGGACGGATCTCGGGAGCAGTACTTC
CASSFLDGSREQYF
>TRBJ2-2|TRBV6-6|14|TRBD2|NA
TGTGCCAGCCGGACTAGCGGGAGTCCCGGGGAGCTGTTTTTT
CASRTSGSPGELFF
>TRBJ1-2|TRBV5-1|13|NA|NA
TGCGCCAGCAGTTCTACTGGGGAAAATGGCTACACCTTC
CASSSTGENGYTF
>TRBJ2-1|TRBV27|18|TRBD2|NA
TGTGCCAGCAGCCCTCGAGCCCTTAGGAGCGGGATCCACAATGAGCAGTTCTTC
CASSPRALRSGIHNEQFF
>TRBJ2-2|TRBV5-6|16|TRBD1|NA
TGTGCCAGCAGCTTGAGCATCCAGGGGGCAACCGGGGAGCTGTTTTTT
CASSLSIQGATGELFF
>TRBJ2-2|TRBV5-1|14|TRBD1|NA
TGCGCCAGCCGGGACAGGGTAAACACCGGGGAGCTGTTTTTT
CASRDRVNTGELFF
>TRBJ2-3|TRBV7-9|14|TRBD2|NA
TGTGCCATCCCCCGGGGAGGGAAAACAGATACGCAGTATTTT
CAIPRGGKTDTQYF
>TRBJ2-3|TRBV4-3|16|NA|NA
TGCGCCAGCAGCCAAGTACGGGGGTTAGGCCCAGATACGCAGTATTTT
CASSQVRGLGPDTQYF
>TRBJ1-4|TRBV6-1|15|NA|NA
TGTGCCAGCAGTGACTTGGGGGCTAATAATGAAAAACTGTTTTTT
CASSDLGANNEKLFF
>TRBJ2-6|TRBV11-2|17|NA|NA
TGTGCCAGCAGCTTAGATTTGGGGGCCTCTGGGGCCAACGTCCTGACTTTC
CASSLDLGASGANVLTF
>TRBJ1-2|TRBV2|13|TRBD1|few
TGTGCCAGCAGATCACAGGGGGGGTATGGCTACACCTTC
CASRSQGGYGYTF
>TRBJ2-3|TRBV28|14|NA|NA
TGTGCCAGCAGTTTACCGGACCGCACAGATACGCAGTATTTT
CASSLPDRTDTQYF
>TRBJ1-1|TRBV5-1|15|NA|NA
TGCGCCAGCAGCTTGGATGGGATGATGAACACTGAAGCTTTCTTT
CASSLDGMMNTEAFF
>TRBJ2-1|TRBV6-1|14|NA|NA
TGTGCCAGCAGGGGGACTGACAGGGAGATTCGGCAGTTCTTC
CASRGTDREIRQFF
>TRBJ1-1|TRBV18|13|NA|few
TGTGCCAGCTCACCGGCCGGGGGCGCAGAAGCTTTCTTT
CASSPAGGAEAFF
>TRBJ2-5|TRBV7-9|17|TRBD1|NA
TGTGCCAGCAGCGGAATTGGAGGGGACAGGAGCCAAGAGACCCAGTACTTC
CASSGIGGDRSQETQYF
>TRBJ1-6|TRBV7-3|15|NA|NA
TGTGCCAGCAGCCTAAGTCATACAGGGAATTCACCCCTCCACTTT
CASSLSHTGNSPLHF
>TRBJ1-1|TRBV5-6|13|NA|NA
TGTGCCAGCAGCATAGACAGGAGAACTGAAGCTTTCTTT
CASSIDRRTEAFF
>TRBJ2-5|TRBV10-3|12|TRBD1|once
TGTGCCACCACACAGGGGGCGGAGACCCAGTACTTC
CATTQGAETQYF
>TRBJ2-7|TRBV23-1|15|NA|NA
TGCGCCAGCAGTCAATTCCCCCCCATAAATAACGAGCAGTACTTC
CASSQFPPINNEQYF
>TRBJ1-1|TRBV5-1|14|NA|NA
TGCGCCAGCAGCCCAGCAAGTCTTCCCCTTCAAGCTTTCTTT
CASSPASLPLQAFF
>TRBJ2-7|TRBV18|16|TRBD2|NA
TGTGCCAGCTCACTCTTTACTAGCGGGGGAGCTTACGAGCAGTACTTC
CASSLFTSGGAYEQYF
>TRBJ2-7|TRBV18|12|NA|NA
TGTGCCAGCTCACAGGTTCCCTACGAGCAGTACTTC
CASSQVPYEQYF
>TRBJ2-3|TRBV7-3|14|TRBD1|NA
TGTGCCAGCAGCCGGGACAGGGCCACAGATACGCAATATTTT
CASSRDRATDTQYF
>TRBJ2-7|TRBV5-5|14|TRBD2|once
TGTGCCAGCAGCGCGGGGGTTCAAACCTACGAGCAGTACTTC
CASSAGVQTYEQYF
>TRBJ1-1|TRBV11-3|15|NA|NA
TGTGCCAGCAGCCGTGGAGGGACCACGAACACTGAAGCTTTCTTT
CASSRGGTTNTEAFF
>TRBJ1-3|TRBV28|15|TRBD1|NA
TGTGCCAGCAGTGAACAGGGGAAGGCTGGAAACACCATATATTTT
CASSEQGKAGNTIYF
>TRBJ2-1|TRBV6-1|15|TRBD1|NA
TGTGCCAGTGGGGGTTCCGGGACAGGGACGGTTGAGCAGTTCTTC
CASGGSGTGTVEQFF
>TRBJ2-5|TRBV6-5|15|TRBD1|NA
TGTGCCAGCAGTTACGGGCCAGGGGGCTTCGAGACCCAGTACTTC
CASSYGPGGFETQYF
>TRBJ1-2|TRBV28|15|TRBD1|NA
TGTGCCAGCGCCCAACTTGGGGGACAGGGGATAGGCTACACCTTC
CASAQLGGQGIGYTF
>TRBJ1-5|TRBV19|14|TRBD1|NA
TGTGCCAGTAACCCGGGACAGTCTAATCAGCCCCAGCATTTT
CASNPGQSNQPQHF
>TRBJ1-4|TRBV25-1|16|NA|NA
TGTGCCAGCAGTGATTCGGGGACGGGAAATAATGAAAAACTGTTTTTT
CASSDSGTGNNEKLFF
>TRBJ2-6|TRBV18|18|TRBD1|NA
TGTGCCAGCTCACCACCCACCGGGACAGGGACTGGGGCCAACGTCCTGACTTTC
CASSPPTGTGTGANVLTF
>TRBJ1-1|TRBV11-2|14|NA|NA
TGTGCCAGCAGCCTGACCCACATTGGGACTGAAGCTTTCTTT
CASSLTHIGTEAFF
>TRBJ2-2|TRBV4-3|15|NA|NA
TGCGCCAGCAGCCTTGGACACCCATTTTTGGGGGAGCTGTTTTTT
CASSLGHPFLGELFF
>TRBJ2-5|TRBV5-1|14|NA|NA
TGCGCCAGCAGCCGTTCAGGGGAGGTAGGGACCCAGTACTTC
CASSRSGEVGTQYF
>TRBJ1-2|TRBV6-4|14|TRBD1|NA
TGTGCCAGCAGAGGGACAGGGCGCGGCGATGGCTACACCTTC
CASRGTGRGDGYTF
>TRBJ2-7|TRBV30|13|TRBD1|NA
TGTGCCTGGAGTGTAGGACAGGTCTACGAGCAGTACTTC
CAWSVGQVYEQYF